The 18 T cell receptor beta chains below come from one sample, sequenced in a study of shared clonotypes between healthy human individuals. Data came from immunoSEQ multiplex PCR; TCRdb stores just in-frame clones and leaves some out. Of about 490,000 clones in the sample, 70% to 80% are singletons; the top ten hold approximately 12%. The sample comprised PBMCs. These receptor sequences come from a woman between 40 and 55 years old in good health. Some clones in this sample may be carry-over from other donors' samples.

This chain connects TRBV27 to TRBJ1-3; D is unclear. With 7 bases removed from V and 4 bases from J, the gap between germline ends came to 5 bases. Germline CDR1 is MNHEY and CDR2 is SMNVEV (reference sequence). The CDR3 loop spans 11 amino acids. Here the CDR3 reads CASIGGNTIYF. CDR3 nucleotides: TGTGCCAGCATCGGAGGAAACACCATATATTTT.

V usage is TRBV5-6 and J usage is TRBJ2-7; the D is unclear. V was trimmed by 1 base and J by 6 bases, leaving 5 bases between them. This CDR3 spans 11 amino acids. Germline assignment: CDR1 SGHDT and CDR2 YYEEEE. CDR3 protein: CASSLSGEQYF. The CDR3 DNA reads TGTGCCAGCAGCTTGTCCGGCGAGCAGTACTTC.

This chain uses TRBV18 with TRBJ2-3, with 13 bases lining up with TRBD2. Germline assignment: CDR1 KGHSH and CDR2 LQKENI. This CDR3 has 16 amino acids. J gave up 0 bases and V 3 bases, and 0 bases lay outside the gene matches. In DNA, the CDR3 is TGTGCCAGCTCACCGGGACTAGCGGGGAGCACAGATACGCAGTATTTT. Residues: CASSPGLAGSTDTQYF.

The chain combines TRBV28 with TRBJ1-5; 9 bases map to TRBD1. From germline, CDR1 is MDHEN and CDR2 SYDVKM. V lost 1 base to trimming and J lost 6 bases; unmatched junction nucleotides: 7. The CDR3 sequence is 16 residues long. CDR3: CASSLLGQGTGQPQHF. The CDR3, as DNA: TGTGCCAGCAGTTTATTGGGACAGGGTACCGGTCAGCCCCAGCATTTT.

This clone is labeled as medium-sized (0.01 to 0.1%). Other DNA sequences in this specimen translate into the identical CDR3. The J gene is TRBJ2-7, the V gene TRBV30; D may match TRBD1 or TRBD2 (5 bases each). This CDR3 is 13 amino acids long. V was pared by 7 bases and J by 3 bases, with 16 bases between. The V gene's germline CDR1 is GTSNPN and CDR2 SVGIG (reference sequence). CDR3 nucleotide sequence: TGTGCCTCGCCGGGACCGTCCATCTACGAGCAGTACTTC. Its translation is CASPGPSIYEQYF.

This chain joins TRBV19 and TRBJ2-4, with D perhaps TRBD1 or TRBD2 (5 bases each). Between the trimmed V and J ends, which lost 5 bases and 6 bases, there was a span of 14 bases. Germline V CDR1 and CDR2: LNHDA, SQIVND (reference sequence). The CDR3 extends over 14 amino acids. CDR3 loop: CASSGTQALNIQYF. In DNA, the CDR3 is TGTGCCAGTAGTGGGACCCAGGCGCTAAACATTCAGTACTTC.

J is TRBJ2-2 and V is TRBV30; D may be TRBD2 (7 bases). The CDR3 runs to 14 residues. V was shortened by 0 bases and J by 6 bases, with 11 bases between the two germline ends. Looked up from germline, CDR1 is GTSNPN and CDR2 is SVGIG (reference sequence). The CDR3 sequence is CAWSVSGGPGELFF. Here the CDR3 DNA reads TGTGCCTGGAGTGTATCGGGGGGCCCCGGGGAGCTGTTTTTT.

With respect to this clone: This likely reflects a read error, since a far larger clone is one base away. Other DNA sequences in this specimen translate into the identical CDR3. The chain joins TRBV11-2 to TRBJ2-3, with 9 bases aligning to TRBD1. Trimming took 2 bases from V and 3 from J; bases not matched to a gene: 12. The CDR3 runs 18 residues. The germline V gene has CDR1 SGHAT and CDR2 FQNNGV. Here the CDR3 reads CASSLTSPKDRGTDTQYF. The CDR3 coding sequence is TGTGCCAGCAGCTTAACGTCTCCCAAGGACAGGGGAACAGATACGCAGTATTTT.

The table lists this clone with a count of one. The rearrangement joins TRBV18 to TRBJ2-1, with 13 positions matching TRBD2. CDR1 is KGHSH and CDR2 is LQKENI in the germline V gene. This CDR3 region has 16 residues. Trimming cost V 3 bases and J 3 bases; bases outside gene matches: 2. Here the CDR3 DNA reads TGTGCCAGCTCACCTCGACTAGCGGGAGGCTACAATGAGCAGTTCTTC. Translation: CASSPRLAGGYNEQFF. Full variable domain (remainder filled in from reference TRBV18 and TRBJ2-1): NAGVMQNPRHLVRRRGQEARLRCSPMKGHSHVYWYRQLPEEGLKFMVYLQKENIIDESGMPKERFSAEFPKEGPSILRIQQVVRGDSAAYFCASSPRLAGGYNEQFFGPGTRLTVL.

The V and J genes are TRBV5-1 and TRBJ2-5; 10 bases agree with TRBD2. CDR3 size: 17 residues. Germline CDR1 and CDR2: SGHRS and YFSETQ. The trim removed 2 bases at V and 5 bases at J, leaving 12 bases unmatched. The CDR3 loop reads CASSFQPSGSWEETQYF. The DNA for the CDR3 is TGCGCCAGCAGCTTTCAACCTAGCGGGAGTTGGGAGGAGACCCAGTACTTC.

This clone turned up a few times. The chain has TRBV7-2 and TRBJ2-1, with unresolved D. This CDR3 comprises 12 residues. Germline V gene lookup returns CDR1 SGHTA and CDR2 FQGNSA. V was pared by 3 bases and J by 9 bases, with 9 bases between. The CDR3 loop reads CASSFYVGEQFF. The CDR3 coding sequence is TGTGCCAGCAGCTTTTACGTGGGTGAGCAGTTCTTC.

In this sample, this clone turned up once. This chain links TRBV21-1 with TRBJ1-1. TRBV21-1 is flagged as a pseudogene. There are 14 residues in the CDR3. CDR3 sequence: CASSKERANTEAFF. DNA of the CDR3: TGTGCCAGCAGCAAGGAAAGGGCGAACACTGAAGCTTTCTTT.

This chain uses TRBV4-2 with TRBJ1-2; D possibly corresponds to TRBD1 (5 bases). V lost 0 bases and J lost 6, with 8 bases in between. The CDR3 extends over 13 amino acids. Germline V gene data show CDR1 as LGHNA and CDR2 as YNFKEQ. DNA of the CDR3: TGTGCCAGCAGCCAAGATCTGGGGGATGGCTACACCTTC. Protein product: CASSQDLGDGYTF.

The chain employs TRBV6-5 and TRBJ1-1; 8 bases are a match to TRBD1. Germline lookup yields CDR1 MNHEY and CDR2 SVGAGI. This CDR3 region has 15 residues. V was pared by 2 bases and J by 3 bases, with 5 bases of the junction left unmatched. The CDR3 here is CASSYGTQGDTEAFF. CDR3 DNA: TGTGCCAGCAGTTACGGGACACAGGGGGACACTGAAGCTTTCTTT.

The gene calls are TRBV2 and TRBJ2-4; D could derive from TRBD1 or TRBD2 (5 bases each). Trimming left V 0 bases short and J 0 bases short, with 21 bases between. The length of the CDR3 is 20 residues. CDR1 and CDR2 (germline): SNHLY, FYNNEI. CDR3 region: CASSEAGPRGWKRAKNIQYF. The DNA for the CDR3 is TGTGCCAGCAGTGAAGCGGGGCCGAGGGGATGGAAGAGAGCCAAAAACATTCAGTACTTC.

The rearrangement uses TRBV19 and TRBJ2-5; TRBD1 matches 9 bases. Per germline, CDR1 LNHDA and CDR2 SQIVND (reference sequence). This CDR3 spans 14 amino acids. The V segment lost 5 bases and the J segment 5 bases; nucleotides outside the gene matches: 6. DNA for the CDR3: TGTGCCAGTAGTTCCGGGACAGGGTGGGAGACCCAGTACTTC. Amino acid sequence: CASSSGTGWETQYF.

The chain has TRBV19 and TRBJ1-5; D unclear. Germline V gene sequence: CDR1 LNHDA, CDR2 SQIVND (reference sequence). Trimming left V 7 bases short and J 4 bases short, with 8 bases between. The CDR3 runs 12 residues. The chain's CDR3 is CASIGGNQPQHF. In DNA, the CDR3 is TGTGCCAGTATTGGCGGTAATCAGCCCCAGCATTTT.

This clone was observed a single time. V is TRBV15 and J is TRBJ1-4; TRBD1 matches at 9 bases. The ends lost 2 bases at V and 8 bases at J; junction bases unmatched: 6. The CDR3 consists of 15 residues. Germline CDR1 is LNHNV and CDR2 is YYDKDF (reference sequence). The CDR3 is CATSRPGQGDEKLFF. DNA for the CDR3: TGTGCCACCAGCAGACCGGGACAGGGAGACGAAAAACTGTTTTTT.